Listed below are T cell receptor beta chains from one sample, sequenced in a study of beta chain features in type 1 diabetes. Repertoires were generated with immunoSEQ multiplex PCR, while TCRdb's copy carries only in-frame clones and drops some. The sample has roughly 180,000 clones; about 8% are singletons. Material for sequencing was central memory CD4+ T cells from blood. The receptor set was obtained from a woman between 35 and 50 years old with type 1 diabetes. The CDR3 runs from the conserved cysteine through the conserved F or W. A D gene is named only where the DNA matches it firmly. For some rows the clone size is stated as once, few or many, or as a class when expanded; others skip it.

>TRBJ1-1|TRBV11-2|.|few
TGTGCCAGCAGATTAGACAGAAACACTGAAGCTTTCTTT
CASRLDRNTEAFF
>TRBJ2-7|TRBV19|.|.
TGTGCCAGTAGATCAGGGAACTCCTACGAGCAGTACTTC
CASRSGNSYEQYF
>TRBJ2-6|TRBV7-3|TRBD2|.
TGTGCCAGCAGCTTAGGCGGGGGGGGACGCTCTGGGGCCAACGTCCTGACTTTC
CASSLGGGGRSGANVLTF
>TRBJ2-5|TRBV28|.|.
TGTGCCAGCAGCCGCATGACGGGAGAGACCCAGTACTTC
CASSRMTGETQYF
>TRBJ2-1|TRBV6-4|TRBD2|many
TGTGCCAGCAGTGGGGTAAGCGGGGGGCGGTCGCTCTCCTACAATGAGCAGTTCTTC
CASSGVSGGRSLSYNEQFF
>TRBJ2-3|TRBV4-2|.|.
TGTGCCAGCAGCCAAGATACACATACGCAGTATTTT
CASSQDTHTQYF
>TRBJ1-1|TRBV5-4|.|few
TGTGCCAGCAGCACTATTATGAACACTGAAGCTTTCTTT
CASSTIMNTEAFF
>TRBJ1-1|TRBV5-6|.|.
TGTGCCAGCAGCTCGCTGGACAGAATGAACACTGAAGCTTTCTTT
CASSSLDRMNTEAFF
>TRBJ2-1|TRBV28|.|.
TGTGCCAGCAGTCCCACTGGCGGTAATGAGCAGTTCTTC
CASSPTGGNEQFF
>TRBJ2-7|TRBV7-8|.|.
TGTGCCAGCAGCCCATCGAGGGTCGAGCAGTACTTC
CASSPSRVEQYF
>TRBJ2-1|TRBV19|TRBD2|.
TGTGCCAGTAGTATGACTAGCATCAGCAATGAGCAGTTCTTC
CASSMTSISNEQFF
>TRBJ2-3|TRBV28|TRBD2|few
TGTGCCAGCAGTTCTAGCGGGAGGACAGATACGCAGTATTTT
CASSSSGRTDTQYF
>TRBJ2-3|TRBV10-3|.|many
TGTGCCATCAGTGAGGATAGCGGAGATACGCAGTATTTT
CAISEDSGDTQYF
>TRBJ2-5|TRBV9|.|.
TGTGCCAGCAGCGGACAGGCGTTAGGTGCGGGGGTCCAGTACTTC
CASSGQALGAGVQYF
>TRBJ1-2|TRBV10-3|.|few
TGTGCCATCTTCGAGAGAGGAGGCTATGGCTACACCTTC
CAIFERGGYGYTF
>TRBJ2-1|TRBV7-3|TRBD2|few
TGTGCCAGCAGCATGTATAGCGGGAGACTCTACAATGAGCAGTTCTTC
CASSMYSGRLYNEQFF
>TRBJ2-1|TRBV5-4|.|few
TGTGCCAGCAGCTTGGCGAGGAGCTCCTACAATGAGCAGTTCTTC
CASSLARSSYNEQFF
>TRBJ2-1|TRBV15|.|.
TGTGCCACCGCGACAGCCTACAATGAGCAGTTCTTC
CATATAYNEQFF
>TRBJ2-6|TRBV18|.|few
TGTGCCAGCTCACCACCGGGACTGACCTCTGGGGCCAACGTCCTGACTTTC
CASSPPGLTSGANVLTF
>TRBJ1-5|TRBV28|.|.
TGTGCCAGCAAGGGCGGGGGCGACAGCAATCAGCCCCAGCATTTT
CASKGGGDSNQPQHF
>TRBJ1-1|TRBV2|TRBD1|.
TGTGCCAGCAGTGCTCGACAGGGAGGAGGAAAAACTGAAGCTTTCTTT
CASSARQGGGKTEAFF
>TRBJ1-5|TRBV2|.|many
TGTGCCAGCAGGCCGGTGGGGGGACCCCAGCATTTT
CASRPVGGPQHF
>TRBJ2-3|TRBV29-1|TRBD2|many
TGCAGCGTTGGAGCGGGAGATGATACGCAGTATTTT
CSVGAGDDTQYF
>TRBJ1-5|TRBV6-6|TRBD1|.
TGTGCCAGCAGTTACTCAAAAGGGGGCGACAATCAGCCCCAGCATTTT
CASSYSKGGDNQPQHF
>TRBJ2-5|TRBV7-8|.|few
TGTGCCAGCAGCTTATTAAAGCTACAAGAGACCCAGTACTTC
CASSLLKLQETQYF
>TRBJ2-3|TRBV30|.|few
TGTGCCTGGAGCGCCGATGAGGATACGCAGTATTTT
CAWSADEDTQYF
>TRBJ1-2|TRBV10-3|.|few
TGTGCCATCAGTGAACAGGTTAATGGCTACACCTTC
CAISEQVNGYTF
>TRBJ1-2|TRBV2|TRBD1|few
TGTGCCAGCAGTCCGGGACAGGGGGCCTATGGCTACACCTTC
CASSPGQGAYGYTF
>TRBJ1-1|TRBV5-4|TRBD1|few
TGTGCCAGCAGTACAGGGGTGACTGAAGCTTTCTTT
CASSTGVTEAFF
>TRBJ1-1|TRBV6-6|TRBD1|.
TGTGCCAGTCGGGGGACAGATTGGATGAACACTGAAGCTTTCTTT
CASRGTDWMNTEAFF
>TRBJ1-2|TRBV28|TRBD1|.
TGTGCCAGCACTGTGACAGGGCGCGGCTACACCTTC
CASTVTGRGYTF
>TRBJ1-2|TRBV7-2|.|few
TGTGCCAGCAGCCCCAGGGAGTTGGCGGGGACCTTC
CASSPRELAGTF
>TRBJ1-1|TRBV7-9|.|.
TGTGCCAGCAGCCCCATTGATACACTAGCTGAAGCTTTCTTT
CASSPIDTLAEAFF
>TRBJ2-1|TRBV10-3|TRBD2|.
TGTGCCGTAGCGGGGGACAATGAGCAGTTCTTC
CAVAGDNEQFF
>TRBJ1-4|TRBV14|TRBD1|few
TGTGCCAGCAGCCATCGCACCGGGACAGGTGGTGAAAAACTGTTTTTT
CASSHRTGTGGEKLFF
>TRBJ1-4|TRBV4-3|TRBD1|.
TGCGCCAGCAGCCAAGGCGACAGGGGCGTGTATGAAAAACTGTTTTTT
CASSQGDRGVYEKLFF
>TRBJ1-4|TRBV2|TRBD1|once
TGTGCCAGCAGTGCTACAGGGGCAACTAATGAAAAACTGTTTTTT
CASSATGATNEKLFF
>TRBJ2-7|TRBV29-1|.|.
TGCAGCGTTGAAGACCCCGGAGTAGCCTACGAGCAGTACTTC
CSVEDPGVAYEQYF
>TRBJ1-2|TRBV7-9|TRBD1|.
TGTGCCAGCAGCTTAGCGACAGGGAGCGGCTACACCTTC
CASSLATGSGYTF
>TRBJ1-1|TRBV15|.|few
TGTGCCACCAGCAGGGCAGGGGCTTCTGAAGCTTTCTTT
CATSRAGASEAFF
>TRBJ2-5|TRBV6-1|.|few
TGTGCCCTTAAGAGTCTAGTTGGGTCGACCCAGTACTTC
CALKSLVGSTQYF
>TRBJ2-5|TRBV18|.|.
TGTGCCAGCCGTCGACAACCCCAAGAGACCCAGTACTTC
CASRRQPQETQYF
>TRBJ2-1|TRBV4-1|TRBD2|few
TGCGCCAGCAGCCGGGGGGGTTACAATGAGCAGTTCTTC
CASSRGGYNEQFF
>TRBJ1-4|TRBV7-8|.|.
TGTGCCAGCAGCTTTGACAGTAATGAAAAACTGTTTTTT
CASSFDSNEKLFF
>TRBJ2-6|TRBV15|.|few
TGTGCCACCAGCAGAGATCGGAGGGCTGGGGCCAACGTCCTGACTTTC
CATSRDRRAGANVLTF
>TRBJ2-2|TRBV7-3|.|many
TGTGCCAGCAGCTTGTATGGAGGGAGCACCGGGGAGCTGTTTTTT
CASSLYGGSTGELFF
>TRBJ1-5|TRBV2|.|.
TGTGCCAGCAGTGGCGGGTCTAGCAATCAGCCCCAGCATTTT
CASSGGSSNQPQHF
>TRBJ2-7|TRBV2|TRBD1|.
TGTGCCAGCATCAGAGGACAGGGCTACGAGCAGTACTTC
CASIRGQGYEQYF
>TRBJ2-5|TRBV15|.|many
TGTGCCACCAGCAGAGGCCGGGAGACCCAGTACTTC
CATSRGRETQYF
>TRBJ2-2|TRBV5-1|TRBD2|.
TGCGCCAGCAGCTTGGCATCCGGCGGGGGTACCACCGGGGAGCTGTTTTTT
CASSLASGGGTTGELFF
>TRBJ2-1|TRBV28|.|few
TGTGCCAGCAGTCCCCCCCGCGGGCATGAGCAGTTCTTC
CASSPPRGHEQFF
>TRBJ1-1|TRBV7-3|TRBD1|few
TGTGCCAGCAGCTTAAGACAGGGCGTCACTGAAGCTTTCTTT
CASSLRQGVTEAFF
>TRBJ2-3|TRBV5-1|.|.
TGCGCCAGCACCCCGGAGGGCACAGATACGCAGTATTTT
CASTPEGTDTQYF
>TRBJ2-5|TRBV7-2|TRBD2|few
TGTGCCAGCAGCCCGTCCGGGACTAGCGACTTGGGGACCCAGTACTTC
CASSPSGTSDLGTQYF
>TRBJ2-5|TRBV5-5|.|.
TGTGCCAGCAGTCCAAATGAGGAGACCCAGTACTTC
CASSPNEETQYF
>TRBJ1-3|TRBV18|.|.
TGTGCCAGCTCACCCTCGACAGCTCAGCAAGGAAACACCATATATTTT
CASSPSTAQQGNTIYF
>TRBJ2-1|TRBV7-3|TRBD1|.
TGTGCCAGCAGCTTTCGACAGGGACAGGGAAGTAATGAGCAGTTCTTC
CASSFRQGQGSNEQFF
>TRBJ2-7|TRBV29-1|TRBD2|.
TGCAGCGTTGAACTTACAGGACTAGCGGGTTATGCCTACGAGCAGTACTTC
CSVELTGLAGYAYEQYF
>TRBJ1-1|TRBV6-5|.|.
TGTGCCAGCAGATCCACAGGGCTGAACACTGAAGCTTTCTTT
CASRSTGLNTEAFF
>TRBJ1-1|TRBV28|.|few
TGTGCCAGCAGCCGGGACACTGAAGCTTTCTTT
CASSRDTEAFF